This TCR beta chain originates from a study of vaccination effects on CD4 cells after COVID-19. Sequenced by immunoSEQ multiplex PCR; TCRdb stores in-frame clones only, minus some. The sample carries approximately 25,000 clones, about 80% recorded once. CDR1 and CDR2 (germline): DFQATT, SNEGSKA (reference sequence). The CDR3 is 10 residues long. On this clone: Its specificity is not known.

Study-level results: Late after vaccination, infection- and vaccine-induced clones showed marked clonal contraction.

The ViraFEST assay expanded antigen-specific CD4+ T cells with viral peptide pools before sequencing. Culture proceeded for approximately 10 days, and CD4+ T cells were then isolated. Each participant received a vaccine that was either BNT162b2 or mRNA-1273, given as two doses. The receptor comes from a human donor who received a COVID-19 vaccine. Some clones in this sample may be carry-over from other donors' samples. Sequenced material: CD4+ T cells from PBMCs cultured with HCoV-NL63 spike peptides, taken after COVID-19 vaccination. The V gene is TRBV20-1, the J gene TRBJ1-1, with 7 bases matching TRBD1. Here the CDR3 DNA reads TGCAGACCCAGGGGGGTGCCAGCTTTCTTT. The encoded protein is CRPRGVPAFF.